This is a list of T cell receptor beta chains from one sample in a study of control samples from healthy donors and cancer patients. The repertoire was sequenced with immunoSEQ multiplex PCR; TCRdb's copy has only in-frame clones and lacks some. The sample yields tens of thousands of clones, around 90% seen once. Sequences were obtained from blood. The source of these receptors is an older woman in good health. The CDR3 runs from the conserved cysteine through the conserved F or W. A D gene is named only where the DNA matches it firmly. Rows may omit the clone size; those that give it use once, few, many or a size class.

>TRBJ2-1|TRBD2|-|TRBV5-1
CASSSLAGGPLDNEQFF
TGCGCCAGCAGTTCCCTAGCGGGGGGGCCCTTGGACAATGAGCAGTTCTTC
>TRBJ1-5|TRBD1|once|TRBV19
CASSDQGAWQPQHF
TGTGCCAGTAGTGATCAGGGGGCCTGGCAGCCCCAGCATTTT
>TRBJ2-7|-|once|TRBV7-9
CASSLVQGSEQYF
TGTGCCAGCAGCTTAGTTCAGGGGAGCGAGCAGTACTTC
>TRBJ2-7|-|-|TRBV2
CASNYWETGEQYF
TGTGCCAGCAATTACTGGGAAACAGGCGAGCAGTACTTC
>TRBJ2-3|-|-|TRBV6-5
CASMKEGTYTDTQYF
TGTGCCAGCATGAAGGAGGGTACCTACACAGATACGCAGTATTTT
>TRBJ2-5|TRBD2|-|TRBV30
CAWRPGLAGGETQYF
TGTGCCTGGAGGCCGGGACTAGCGGGGGGTGAGACCCAGTACTTC
>TRBJ2-6|-|-|TRBV14
CASSRLGANVLTF
TGTGCCAGCAGCCGTCTGGGGGCCAACGTCCTGACTTTC
>TRBJ2-3|-|-|TRBV4-3
CASSQDAGRTQYF
TGCGCCAGCAGCCAAGATGCGGGGCGCACGCAGTATTTT
>TRBJ1-1|-|-|TRBV3-1/TRBV3-2
CASSQDRRDQAFF
TGTGCCAGCAGCCAAGATCGGAGGGATCAGGCTTTCTTT
>TRBJ2-2|TRBD2|-|TRBV7-8
CASTLTSLAGTGELFF
TGTGCCAGCACCCTTACTAGTCTAGCGGGTACCGGGGAGCTGTTTTTT
>TRBJ2-1|-|large|TRBV27
CASRTSPPHEQFF
TGTGCCAGCCGAACTAGCCCGCCCCATGAGCAGTTCTTC
>TRBJ1-1|TRBD1|-|TRBV2
CATRGTGNTEAFF
TGTGCCACCCGCGGGACAGGGAACACTGAAGCTTTCTTT
>TRBJ1-2|TRBD1|-|TRBV19
CASNQQGADGYTF
TGTGCCAGCAATCAACAGGGGGCTGATGGCTACACCTTC
>TRBJ2-5|TRBD1|-|TRBV27
CASKRQGQETQYF
TGTGCCAGCAAAAGACAGGGCCAAGAGACCCAGTACTTC
>TRBJ2-3|TRBD2|-|TRBV11-2
CASSLLGTSGSTDTQYF
TGTGCCAGCAGCTTACTTGGGACTAGCGGTAGCACAGATACGCAGTATTTT
>TRBJ2-5|TRBD1|-|TRBV5-6
CASSFRDRVWRETQYF
TGTGCCAGCAGCTTCCGGGACAGGGTTTGGCGAGAGACCCAGTACTTC
>TRBJ1-2|-|once|TRBV2
CASSGGLGLEGYTF
TGTGCCAGCAGTGGTGGGCTGGGGTTGGAGGGCTACACCTTC
>TRBJ1-1|-|-|TRBV6-2/TRBV6-3
CASSRTVMNTEAFF
TGTGCCAGCAGTAGGACAGTGATGAACACTGAAGCTTTCTTT
>TRBJ1-6|-|once|TRBV27
CASSPRGGNSPLHF
TGTGCCAGCAGTCCCCGCGGGGGGAATTCACCCCTCCACTTT
>TRBJ1-6|TRBD1|-|TRBV3-1/TRBV3-2
CASRTTGDPSPLHF
TGTGCCAGCAGAACGACAGGGGATCCTTCACCCCTCCACTTT
>TRBJ1-5|-|-|TRBV11-2
CASSWGTGLSNQPQHF
TGTGCCAGCAGCTGGGGTACAGGGTTAAGCAATCAGCCCCAGCATTTT
>TRBJ1-2|-|once|TRBV5-1
CASSLSGAVNYGYTF
TGCGCCAGCAGCTTGTCGGGGGCGGTTAACTATGGCTACACCTTC
>TRBJ1-4|-|-|TRBV7-9
CASSFGASEKLFF
TGTGCCAGCAGCTTTGGGGCCTCTGAAAAACTGTTTTTT
>TRBJ1-5|-|-|TRBV19
CASSMGARQGNQPQHF
TGTGCCAGTAGTATGGGAGCACGGCAGGGAAATCAGCCCCAGCATTTT
>TRBJ2-6|-|-|TRBV27
CASTPHWGSSGANVLTF
TGTGCCAGCACCCCTCACTGGGGGAGCTCTGGGGCCAACGTCCTGACTTTC
>TRBJ2-7|TRBD1|-|TRBV9
CASSATPTGTYEQYF
TGTGCCAGCAGCGCAACACCGACAGGGACCTACGAGCAGTACTTC
>TRBJ2-1|TRBD2|-|TRBV5-1
CASASSGGAGEQFF
TGCGCCAGCGCCTCTAGCGGGGGGGCAGGTGAGCAGTTCTTC
>TRBJ2-5|TRBD1|few|TRBV29-1
CSVITGGGETQYF
TGCAGCGTAATAACAGGGGGCGGGGAGACCCAGTACTTC
>TRBJ2-1|-|-|TRBV7-2
CASSLGAGPYNEQFF
TGTGCCAGCAGCTTGGGGGCGGGACCCTACAATGAGCAGTTCTTC
>TRBJ1-1|-|few|TRBV19
CASSIWGLDTEAFF
TGTGCCAGTAGTATATGGGGGCTGGACACTGAAGCTTTCTTT
>TRBJ1-1|TRBD1|-|TRBV30
CAWSVRQGARRTEAFF
TGTGCCTGGAGTGTACGGCAGGGGGCGCGTCGAACTGAAGCTTTCTTT
>TRBJ2-5|TRBD2|-|TRBV7-2
CASSLRGSGTLQETQYF
TGTGCCAGCAGCTTAAGGGGTAGCGGGACCCTCCAAGAGACCCAGTACTTC
>TRBJ2-7|-|-|TRBV27
CASSPTAPYEQYF
TGTGCCAGCAGCCCTACTGCTCCCTACGAGCAGTACTTC
>TRBJ2-5|TRBD2|-|TRBV11-2
CASSVGGLAGRTQYF
TGTGCCAGCAGCGTGGGGGGACTAGCGGGGCGGACCCAGTACTTC
>TRBJ2-1|-|-|TRBV29-1
CSVEGSGLRYNEQFF
TGCAGCGTTGAAGGATCAGGGCTTAGGTACAATGAGCAGTTCTTC
>TRBJ2-7|-|-|TRBV12-5
CASGLEGGGAYEQYF
TGTGCTAGTGGTTTGGAAGGTGGCGGTGCCTACGAGCAGTACTTC
>TRBJ2-7|-|-|TRBV11-2
CASSVSYEQYF
TGTGCCAGCAGCGTGAGCTACGAGCAGTACTTC
>TRBJ1-6|-|-|TRBV30
CAWSSLGSSRNSPLHF
TGTGCCTGGAGTTCCCTAGGATCGTCTCGTAATTCACCCCTCCACTTT
>TRBJ1-5|-|-|TRBV6-5
CASSLGVSNQPQHF
TGTGCCAGCAGTCTAGGGGTTAGCAATCAGCCCCAGCATTTT
>TRBJ1-5|-|-|TRBV7-2
CASSPSGDQPQHF
TGTGCCAGCAGCCCTTCGGGAGATCAGCCCCAGCATTTT
>TRBJ2-5|TRBD2|-|TRBV3-1/TRBV3-2
CASSRGTSGQETQYF
TGTGCCAGCAGCCGCGGGACTAGCGGACAAGAGACCCAGTACTTC
>TRBJ2-7|TRBD1|-|TRBV2
CASASGTGSYEQYF
TGTGCCAGCGCTTCCGGGACAGGGTCCTACGAGCAGTACTTC